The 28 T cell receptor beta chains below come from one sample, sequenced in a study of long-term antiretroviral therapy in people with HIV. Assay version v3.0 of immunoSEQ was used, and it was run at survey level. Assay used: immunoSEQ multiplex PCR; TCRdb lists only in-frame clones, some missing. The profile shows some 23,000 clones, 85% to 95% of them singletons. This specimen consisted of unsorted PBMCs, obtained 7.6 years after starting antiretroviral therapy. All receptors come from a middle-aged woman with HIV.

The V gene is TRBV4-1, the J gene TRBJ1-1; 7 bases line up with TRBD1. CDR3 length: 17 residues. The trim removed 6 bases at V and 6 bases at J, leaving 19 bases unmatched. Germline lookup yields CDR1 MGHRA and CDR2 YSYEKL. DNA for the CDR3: TGCGCCAGCAGACTGATCCTATCGACAGGGAAGGGAGCTGAAGCTTTCTTT. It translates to CASRLILSTGKGAEAFF.

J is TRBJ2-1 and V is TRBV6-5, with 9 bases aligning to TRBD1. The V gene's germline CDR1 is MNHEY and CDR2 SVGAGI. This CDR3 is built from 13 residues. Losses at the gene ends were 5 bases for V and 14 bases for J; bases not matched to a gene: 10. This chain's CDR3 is CASSITPGQGEFF. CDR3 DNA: TGTGCCAGCAGTATTACTCCGGGACAGGGAGAGTTCTTC.

CDR3 nucleotides: TGCAGTGCTCTCGGCGGCACCGAGCAGTACTTC. This sequence encodes CSALGGTEQYF. V is TRBV20-1 and J is TRBJ2-7; D remains ambiguous. CDR3 length: 11 amino acids. V was cut by 5 bases and J by 6 bases, with 11 bases left in between. In germline, CDR1 is DFQATT, CDR2 SNEGSKA (reference sequence).

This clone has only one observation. The chain's CDR3 is CSASLRGGYTF. The DNA for the CDR3 is TGCAGTGCTAGTTTGCGGGGAGGCTACACCTTC. The chain is built from TRBV20-1 and TRBJ1-2; D is undetermined. This CDR3 has 11 amino acids. V dropped 3 bases and J dropped 8 bases, with 10 bases sitting between them. Germline loops: CDR1 DFQATT, CDR2 SNEGSKA (reference sequence).

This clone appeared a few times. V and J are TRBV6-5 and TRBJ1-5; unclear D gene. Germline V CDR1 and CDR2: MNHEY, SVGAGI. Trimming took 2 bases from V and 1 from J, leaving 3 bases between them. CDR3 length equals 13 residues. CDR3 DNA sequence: TGTGCCAGCAGTTACGACAGCAATCAGCCCCAGCATTTT. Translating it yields CASSYDSNQPQHF.

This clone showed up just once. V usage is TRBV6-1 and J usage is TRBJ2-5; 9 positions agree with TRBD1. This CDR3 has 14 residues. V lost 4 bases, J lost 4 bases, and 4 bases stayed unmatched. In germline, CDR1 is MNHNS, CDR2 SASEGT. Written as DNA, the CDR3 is TGTGCCAGCAGTGCCGGGACAGGGCGAGAGACCCAGTACTTC. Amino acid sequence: CASSAGTGRETQYF.

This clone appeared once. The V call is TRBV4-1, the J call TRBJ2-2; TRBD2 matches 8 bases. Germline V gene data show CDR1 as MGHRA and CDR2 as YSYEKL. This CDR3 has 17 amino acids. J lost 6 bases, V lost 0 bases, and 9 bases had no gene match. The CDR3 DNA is TGCGCCAGCAGCCAAGATATGGGGGGACTAGTGGCCGGGGAGCTGTTTTTT. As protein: CASSQDMGGLVAGELFF.

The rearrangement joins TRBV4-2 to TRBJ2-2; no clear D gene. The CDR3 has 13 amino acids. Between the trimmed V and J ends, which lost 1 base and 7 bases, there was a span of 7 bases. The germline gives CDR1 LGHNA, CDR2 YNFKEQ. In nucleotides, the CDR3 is TGTGCCAGCAGCCAAGTCGAGGTCGGGGAGCTGTTTTTT. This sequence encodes CASSQVEVGELFF.

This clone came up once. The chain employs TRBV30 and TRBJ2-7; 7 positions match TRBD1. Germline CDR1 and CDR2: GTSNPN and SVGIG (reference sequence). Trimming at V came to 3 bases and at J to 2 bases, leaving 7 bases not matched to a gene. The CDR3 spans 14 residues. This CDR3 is CAWSINRGPYEQYF. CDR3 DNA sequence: TGTGCCTGGAGCATAAACAGGGGCCCCTACGAGCAGTACTTC.

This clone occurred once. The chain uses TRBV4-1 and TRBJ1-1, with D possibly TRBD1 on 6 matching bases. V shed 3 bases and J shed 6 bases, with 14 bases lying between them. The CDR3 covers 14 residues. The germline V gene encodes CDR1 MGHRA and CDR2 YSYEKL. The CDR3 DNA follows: TGCGCCAGCAGCCAGAGTACAGGGACGGCTGAAGCTTTCTTT. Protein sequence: CASSQSTGTAEAFF.

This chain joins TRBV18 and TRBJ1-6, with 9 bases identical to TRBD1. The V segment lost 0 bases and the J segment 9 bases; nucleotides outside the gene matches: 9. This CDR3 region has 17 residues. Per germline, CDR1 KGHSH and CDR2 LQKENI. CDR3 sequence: CASSPPSQGQGFSPLHF. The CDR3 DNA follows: TGTGCCAGCTCACCACCAAGCCAGGGACAGGGATTTTCACCCCTCCACTTT. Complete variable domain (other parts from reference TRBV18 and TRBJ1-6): NAGVMQNPRHLVRRRGQEARLRCSPMKGHSHVYWYRQLPEEGLKFMVYLQKENIIDESGMPKERFSAEFPKEGPSILRIQQVVRGDSAAYFCASSPPSQGQGFSPLHFGNGTRLTVT.

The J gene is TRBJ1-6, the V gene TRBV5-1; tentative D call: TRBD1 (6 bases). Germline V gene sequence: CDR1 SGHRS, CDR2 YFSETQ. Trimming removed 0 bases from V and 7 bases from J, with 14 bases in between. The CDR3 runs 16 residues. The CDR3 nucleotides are TGCGCCAGCAGCTTGGAGGACAGCGTATCAAATTCACCCCTCCACTTT. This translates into CASSLEDSVSNSPLHF.

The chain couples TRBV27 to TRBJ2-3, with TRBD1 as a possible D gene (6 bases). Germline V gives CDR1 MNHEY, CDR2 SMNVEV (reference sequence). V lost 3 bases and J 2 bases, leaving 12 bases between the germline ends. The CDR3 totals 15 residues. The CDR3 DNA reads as TGTGCCAGCAGTTTCCAGGGGTTGTTCACAGATACGCAGTATTTT. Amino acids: CASSFQGLFTDTQYF.

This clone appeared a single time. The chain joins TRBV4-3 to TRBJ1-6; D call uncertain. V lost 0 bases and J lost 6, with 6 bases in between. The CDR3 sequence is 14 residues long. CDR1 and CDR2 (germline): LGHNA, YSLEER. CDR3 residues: CASSQEKANSPLHF. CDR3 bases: TGCGCCAGCAGCCAAGAAAAGGCTAATTCACCCCTCCACTTT.

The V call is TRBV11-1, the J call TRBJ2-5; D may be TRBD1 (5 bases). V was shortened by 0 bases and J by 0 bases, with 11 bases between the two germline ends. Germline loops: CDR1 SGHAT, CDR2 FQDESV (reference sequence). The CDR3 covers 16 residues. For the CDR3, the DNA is TGTGCCAGCAGCTTAGCGCGTAGGACAAACCAAGAGACCCAGTACTTC. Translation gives CASSLARRTNQETQYF.

DNA for the CDR3: TGCGCCAGCAGTATCCAAGGGGGGCAGTACCCCACAGATACGCAGTATTTT. It is translated as CASSIQGGQYPTDTQYF. V gene TRBV5-1 combines with J gene TRBJ2-3; D may match TRBD1 or TRBD2 (6 bases each). CDR1 and CDR2 from the germline V gene are SGHRS and YFSETQ. The CDR3 is 17 amino acids. The ends were cut back, 5 bases at V and 2 bases at J, with 21 bases in the middle.

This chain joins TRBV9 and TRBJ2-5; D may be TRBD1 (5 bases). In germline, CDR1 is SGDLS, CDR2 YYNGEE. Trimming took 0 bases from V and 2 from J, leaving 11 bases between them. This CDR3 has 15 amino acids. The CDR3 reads CASSVAGHLQETQYF. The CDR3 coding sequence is TGTGCCAGCAGCGTAGCCGGACACTTACAAGAGACCCAGTACTTC.

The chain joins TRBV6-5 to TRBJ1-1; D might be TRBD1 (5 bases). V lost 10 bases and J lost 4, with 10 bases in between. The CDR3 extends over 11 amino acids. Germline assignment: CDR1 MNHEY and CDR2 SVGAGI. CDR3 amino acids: CATRGRTEAFF. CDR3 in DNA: TGTGCCACCCGGGGCCGCACTGAAGCTTTCTTT.

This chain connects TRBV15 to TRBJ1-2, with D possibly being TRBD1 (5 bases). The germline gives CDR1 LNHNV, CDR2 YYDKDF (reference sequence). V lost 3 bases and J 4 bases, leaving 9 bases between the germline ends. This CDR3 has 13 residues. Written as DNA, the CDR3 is TGTGCCACCAGCAGGGCCGGGGGCTATGGCTACACCTTC. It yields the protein CATSRAGGYGYTF. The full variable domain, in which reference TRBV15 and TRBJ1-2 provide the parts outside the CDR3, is DAMVIQNPRYQVTQFGKPVTLSCSQTLNHNVMYWYQQKSSQAPKLLFHYYDKDFNNEADTPDNFQSRRPNTSFCFLDIRSPGLGDTAMYLCATSRAGGYGYTFGSGTRLTVV.

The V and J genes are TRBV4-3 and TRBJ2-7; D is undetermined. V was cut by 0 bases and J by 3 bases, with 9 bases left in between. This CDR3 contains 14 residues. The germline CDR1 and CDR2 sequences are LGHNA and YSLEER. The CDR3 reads CASSQDKGRYEQYF. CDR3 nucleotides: TGCGCCAGCAGCCAAGATAAAGGGCGCTACGAGCAGTACTTC.

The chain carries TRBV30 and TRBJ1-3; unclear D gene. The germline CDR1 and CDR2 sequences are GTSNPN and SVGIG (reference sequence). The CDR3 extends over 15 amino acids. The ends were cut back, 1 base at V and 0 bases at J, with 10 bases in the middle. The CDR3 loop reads CAWSGEALSGNTIYF. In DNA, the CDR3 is TGTGCCTGGAGTGGAGAGGCCCTCTCTGGAAACACCATATATTTT.

The CDR3 nucleotides are TGCGCCAGCAGCCATCAGAGCGGGGGGGAGTTAGAGACCCAGTACTTC. Encoded protein: CASSHQSGGELETQYF. The chain links TRBV4-1 to TRBJ2-5; 10 bases line up with TRBD2. After removal of 3 bases from V and 4 bases from J, the junction contained 8 bases not matched to a gene. Germline CDR1 reads MGHRA; CDR2 reads YSYEKL. The CDR3 runs to 16 residues.

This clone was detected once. The CDR3 sequence: CASSPSGAREGGYTF. The DNA of the CDR3 is TGTGCCAGCTCACCATCCGGGGCGAGAGAGGGTGGCTACACCTTC. This chain connects TRBV18 to TRBJ1-2; D may be TRBD1 (5 bases). The CDR3 loop spans 15 amino acids. The V end lost 2 bases, the J end lost 7 bases, and 17 bases lay between the germline ends. CDR1 is KGHSH and CDR2 is LQKENI in the germline V gene.

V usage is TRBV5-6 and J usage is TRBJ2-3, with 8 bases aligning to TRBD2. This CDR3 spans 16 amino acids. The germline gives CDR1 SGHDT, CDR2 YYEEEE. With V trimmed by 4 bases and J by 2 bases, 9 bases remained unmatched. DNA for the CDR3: TGTGCCAGCAGCCATACTAGCGGCTACTTCACAGATACGCAGTATTTT. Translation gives CASSHTSGYFTDTQYF.

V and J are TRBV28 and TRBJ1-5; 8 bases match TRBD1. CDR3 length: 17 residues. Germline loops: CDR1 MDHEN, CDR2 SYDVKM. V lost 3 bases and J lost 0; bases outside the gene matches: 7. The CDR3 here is CASSLPGGPYSNQPQHF. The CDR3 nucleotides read TGTGCCAGCAGTTTGCCAGGGGGCCCATATAGCAATCAGCCCCAGCATTTT.

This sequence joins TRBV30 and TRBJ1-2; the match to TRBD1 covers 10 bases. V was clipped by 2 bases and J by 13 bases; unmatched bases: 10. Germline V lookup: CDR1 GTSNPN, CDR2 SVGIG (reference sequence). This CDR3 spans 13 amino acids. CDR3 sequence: CAWSPDRDRGLTF. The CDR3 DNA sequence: TGTGCCTGGAGTCCGGACCGGGACAGGGGTCTCACCTTC.

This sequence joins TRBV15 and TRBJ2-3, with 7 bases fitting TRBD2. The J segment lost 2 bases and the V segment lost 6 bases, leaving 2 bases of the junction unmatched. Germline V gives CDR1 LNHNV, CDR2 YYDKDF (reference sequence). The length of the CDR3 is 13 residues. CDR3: CATSAGDTDTQYF. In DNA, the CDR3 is TGTGCCACCAGTGCGGGGGACACAGATACGCAGTATTTT.

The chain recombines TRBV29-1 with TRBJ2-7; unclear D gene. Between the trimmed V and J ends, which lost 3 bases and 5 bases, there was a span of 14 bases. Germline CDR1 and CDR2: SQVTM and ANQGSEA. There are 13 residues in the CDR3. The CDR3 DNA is TGCAGCGTTGATGGTAGGCGCGCCCACGAGCAGTACTTC. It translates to CSVDGRRAHEQYF.